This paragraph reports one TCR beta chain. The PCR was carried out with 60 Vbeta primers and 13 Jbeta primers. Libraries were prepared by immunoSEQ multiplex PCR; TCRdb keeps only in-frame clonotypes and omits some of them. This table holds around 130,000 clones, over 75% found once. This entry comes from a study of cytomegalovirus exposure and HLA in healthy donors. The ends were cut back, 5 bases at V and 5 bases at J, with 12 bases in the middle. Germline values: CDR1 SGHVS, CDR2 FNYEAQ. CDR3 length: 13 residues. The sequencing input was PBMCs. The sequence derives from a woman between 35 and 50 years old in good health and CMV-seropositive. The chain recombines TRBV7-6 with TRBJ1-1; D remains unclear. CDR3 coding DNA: TGTGCCAGCAGCCAAGGGCGGGGTACTGAAGCTTTCTTT. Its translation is CASSQGRGTEAFF.